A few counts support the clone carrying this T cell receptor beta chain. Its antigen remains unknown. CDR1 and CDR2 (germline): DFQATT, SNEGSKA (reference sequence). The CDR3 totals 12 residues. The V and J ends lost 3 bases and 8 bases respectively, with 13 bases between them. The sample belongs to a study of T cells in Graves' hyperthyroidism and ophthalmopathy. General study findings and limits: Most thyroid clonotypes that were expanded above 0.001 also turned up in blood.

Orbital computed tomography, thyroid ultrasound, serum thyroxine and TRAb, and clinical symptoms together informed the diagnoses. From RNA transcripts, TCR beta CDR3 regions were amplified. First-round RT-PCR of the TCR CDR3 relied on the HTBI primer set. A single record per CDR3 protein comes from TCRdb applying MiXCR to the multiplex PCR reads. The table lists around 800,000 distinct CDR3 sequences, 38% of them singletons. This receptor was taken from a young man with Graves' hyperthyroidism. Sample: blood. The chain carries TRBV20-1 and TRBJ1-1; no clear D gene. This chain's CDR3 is CSASGGVIEAFF. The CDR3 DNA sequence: TGCAGTGCTAGCGGTGGGGTAATCGAAGCTTTCTTT.